This T cell receptor (beta chain) emerged from a study of T cell changes during pregnancy in multiple sclerosis. V gave up 5 bases and J gave up 2 bases, with 9 bases separating them. CDR1 and CDR2 from the germline V gene are ENHRY and SYGVKD. The CDR3 covers 14 residues. Method: immunoSEQ multiplex PCR; TCRdb's copy keeps in-frame clones and lacks some. The sample lists about 69,000 clones, approximately 90% occurring once. The sequence came from a female donor with multiple sclerosis, enrolled in a pregnancy study. This specimen was peripheral blood, taken in the third trimester of pregnancy. The chain uses TRBV10-3 and TRBJ2-2, with a tentative D call TRBD1 (6 bases). The CDR3 sequence is CAISKTGNTGELFF. The CDR3 nucleotides are TGTGCCATCAGTAAGACAGGAAACACCGGGGAGCTGTTTTTT.